Below, 21 T cell receptor beta chains from the same sample are listed, as sequenced in a study of CD8 T cells in ankylosing spondylitis. TCRdb ran MiXCR on the 5' RACE reads and lists one entry per CDR3 protein. The sample has 200,000 or so distinct CDR3 sequences, 10% to 15% seen once. Sequenced: blood, either unsorted or a sorted T cell fraction (not recorded which). All receptors derive from a female donor with ankylosing spondylitis or in good health (not recorded which).

This clonotype showed up many times. The rearrangement joins TRBV7-6 to TRBJ1-2; D not certain. Germline values: CDR1 SGHVS, CDR2 FNYEAQ. The CDR3 runs 16 residues. V lost 0 bases, J lost 3 bases, and 14 bases lay in between. The CDR3 sequence is CASSLAALGSYYGYTF. The CDR3 nucleotides are TGTGCCAGCAGCTTAGCAGCTCTAGGGTCTTACTATGGCTACACCTTC.

This clonotype was seen many times. CDR3 coding DNA: TGTGCCAGCAGCCCCTCTAGCGGGACAAATGAGCAGTTCTTC. Its protein product is CASSPSSGTNEQFF. The genes are TRBV12-3 or TRBV12-4 and TRBJ2-1; 9 bases agree with TRBD2. Losses at the gene ends were 6 bases for V and 7 bases for J; bases not matched to a gene: 7. This CDR3 region has 14 residues.

Ten or more counts support this clonotype. V usage is TRBV7-8 and J usage is TRBJ1-2; tentative D call: TRBD1 (5 bases). V lost 1 base, J lost 6 bases, and 6 bases lay in between. This CDR3 region has 12 residues. CDR1 SGHVS and CDR2 FQNEAQ come from the germline V gene. CDR3 region: CASSLVGDGYTF. The CDR3 coding sequence is TGTGCCAGCAGCTTAGTAGGGGATGGCTACACCTTC.

V usage is TRBV11-2 and J usage is TRBJ2-5; the D gene could be TRBD1 or TRBD2 (5 bases each). With 3 bases removed from V and 4 bases from J, the gap between germline ends came to 18 bases. This CDR3 contains 16 residues. In germline, CDR1 is SGHAT, CDR2 FQNNGV. CDR3 bases: TGTGCCAGCAGCTTCCGCACCGGGACCCGAGGAGAGACCCAGTACTTC. It is translated as CASSFRTGTRGETQYF.

In this sample, this clonotype turned up many times. The rearrangement links TRBV29-1 to TRBJ2-1; the D is unclear. This CDR3 has 16 amino acids. The V gene's germline CDR1 is SQVTM and CDR2 ANQGSEA. The V end was cut by 4 bases, the J end by 7 bases, with 23 bases between. CDR3 in amino acids: CSVVFYPTPPGNEQFF. Here the CDR3 DNA reads TGCAGCGTTGTCTTTTATCCGACTCCCCCTGGGAATGAGCAGTTCTTC.

This clonotype was seen at least ten times. The J gene is TRBJ2-7, the V gene TRBV24-1, with a possible D match to TRBD2 (6 bases). CDR3 size: 12 residues. Between the trimmed V and J ends, which lost 6 bases and 6 bases, there was a span of 11 bases. Germline CDR1 reads KGHDR; CDR2 reads SFDVKD. The CDR3: CATSRDLGEQYF. Written as DNA, the CDR3 is TGTGCCACCAGTAGGGACTTGGGCGAGCAGTACTTC.

The sample holds a few counts of this clonotype. This chain links TRBV6-1 with TRBJ1-2; no firm D call. With 3 bases removed from V and 4 bases from J, the gap between germline ends came to 3 bases. Germline loops: CDR1 MNHNS, CDR2 SASEGT. The length of the CDR3 is 11 residues. CDR3 protein: CASSEGYGYTF. CDR3 nucleotide sequence: TGTGCCAGCAGTGAGGGCTATGGCTACACCTTC.

This clonotype was observed a handful of times. J is TRBJ1-6 and V is TRBV27, with a tentative D call TRBD1 (6 bases). The V gene lost 6 bases and the J gene lost 6 bases, with 12 bases spanning the gap. Germline V gene lookup returns CDR1 MNHEY and CDR2 SMNVEV (reference sequence). This CDR3 comprises 14 residues. CDR3 sequence reads: CASRLSGANSPLHF. CDR3 DNA sequence: TGTGCCAGCAGGCTTTCAGGGGCTAATTCACCCCTCCACTTT.

Remarks on this clonotype: One end of the junction is discordant with germline, which a read error may explain. The CDR3 sequence: CVSSLGQGTNEQYF. The CDR3 DNA sequence: TGTGTCAGCAGTTTGGGACAGGGAACGAACGAGCAGTACTTC. V and J are TRBV12-3 or TRBV12-4 and TRBJ2-7; 9 bases line up with TRBD1. The CDR3 spans 14 residues.

This rearrangement joins TRBV29-1 to TRBJ1-1; D gene uncertain. The germline V gene has CDR1 SQVTM and CDR2 ANQGSEA. With 3 bases removed from V and 0 bases from J, the gap between germline ends came to 11 bases. The CDR3 has 14 amino acids. CDR3 region: CSVEFRGMNTEAFF. CDR3 nucleotide sequence: TGCAGCGTTGAGTTCCGGGGTATGAACACTGAAGCTTTCTTT. Full variable domain (missing parts from reference TRBV29-1 and TRBJ1-1): SAVISQKPSRDICQRGTSLTIQCQVDSQVTMMFWYRQQPGQSLTLIATANQGSEATYESGFVIDKFPISRPNLTFSTLTVSNMSPEDSSIYLCSVEFRGMNTEAFFGQGTRLTVV.

Many counts were recorded for this clonotype. The chain employs TRBV5-1 and TRBJ2-3, with D possibly matching TRBD2 (6 bases). Germline CDR1 and CDR2: SGHRS and YFSETQ. V lost 6 bases and J 2 bases, leaving 10 bases between the germline ends. The CDR3 loop spans 13 amino acids. The CDR3 loop reads CASMSGVTDTQYF. The CDR3 nucleotides read TGCGCCAGCATGTCGGGGGTCACAGATACGCAGTATTTT.

This clonotype was counted ten times or more. This chain uses TRBV27 with TRBJ2-7, with D possibly matching TRBD1 (5 bases). V was shortened by 8 bases and J by 5 bases, with 10 bases between the two germline ends. The CDR3 consists of 11 residues. The germline CDR1 and CDR2 sequences are MNHEY and SMNVEV (reference sequence). This CDR3 is CASGRGDEQYF. The CDR3 coding sequence is TGTGCCAGCGGTAGGGGCGACGAGCAGTACTTC.

There are many counts of this clonotype. The chain employs TRBV10-3 and TRBJ1-2; D call uncertain. Germline values: CDR1 ENHRY, CDR2 SYGVKD. CDR3 length equals 14 residues. Trimming stripped 3 bases from V and 0 bases from J, with 8 bases between. This CDR3 is CAISDYSANYGYTF. CDR3 sequence (DNA): TGTGCCATCAGTGATTATTCAGCTAACTATGGCTACACCTTC.

This clonotype was recorded at least ten times. V is TRBV7-2 and J is TRBJ2-5; 7 nucleotides match TRBD2. V lost 1 base to trimming and J lost 5 bases; unmatched junction nucleotides: 7. The CDR3 has 15 amino acids. The germline V gene has CDR1 SGHTA and CDR2 FQGNSA. CDR3 nucleotides: TGTGCCAGCAGCTTAGTTGCGGGAGCCAGGGAGACCCAGTACTTC. Its translation: CASSLVAGARETQYF.

This clonotype was recorded at least ten times. The gene calls are TRBV7-8 and TRBJ1-3; perhaps TRBD1 as D (6 bases). The V end was cut by 4 bases, the J end by 0 bases, with 13 bases between. Germline-derived CDR1 and CDR2 are SGHVS and FQNEAQ. The CDR3 has 16 residues. CDR3: CASSSRQVTSGNTIYF. The CDR3 DNA follows: TGTGCCAGCAGCTCCAGACAGGTTACCTCTGGAAACACCATATATTTT.

This clonotype has ten or more counts. The rearrangement joins TRBV4-3 to TRBJ2-3, with TRBD1 as a possible D gene (6 bases). The germline V gene has CDR1 LGHNA and CDR2 YSLEER. The V end was cut by 0 bases, the J end by 3 bases, with 25 bases between. The CDR3 totals 20 residues. CDR3 nucleotide sequence: TGCGCCAGCAGCCAAGAAGTAGGCGGCAGGGGACGGATTTCGACAGATACGCAGTATTTT. It encodes CASSQEVGGRGRISTDTQYF.

The chain links TRBV10-3 to TRBJ2-1, with 15 bases lining up with TRBD2. The CDR3 length is 14 residues. With V trimmed by 4 bases and J by 12 bases, 4 bases remained unmatched. Germline values: CDR1 ENHRY, CDR2 SYGVKD. CDR3 DNA: TGTGCCATCAGTGGGGGACTAGCGGGAGGCCCGCAGTTCTTC. Protein: CAISGGLAGGPQFF.

This clonotype was seen more than once but under ten times. V usage is TRBV7-2 and J usage is TRBJ2-3; D remains ambiguous. Between the trimmed V and J ends, which lost 6 bases and 1 base, there was a span of 11 bases. CDR3 length: 14 amino acids. Germline assignment: CDR1 SGHTA and CDR2 FQGNSA. Here the CDR3 DNA reads TGTGCCAGCAGTCAACCCCCGGGCACAGATACGCAGTATTTT. It encodes CASSQPPGTDTQYF.

This clonotype showed up just a few times. The rearrangement joins TRBV9 to TRBJ2-2, with unresolved D. This CDR3 has 16 residues. Germline loops: CDR1 SGDLS, CDR2 YYNGEE. Trimming stripped 0 bases from V and 5 bases from J, with 14 bases between. The CDR3 coding sequence is TGTGCCAGCAGCGTAGGCTCGGGTCCTTTGACCGGGGAGCTGTTTTTT. Residues: CASSVGSGPLTGELFF. Based on the CDR3 plus reference TRBV9 and TRBJ2-2, the full variable domain is DSGVTQTPKHLITATGQRVTLRCSPRSGDLSVYWYQQSLDQGLQFLIQYYNGEERAKGNILERFSAQQFPDLHSELNLSSLELGDSALYFCASSVGSGPLTGELFFGEGSRLTVL.

This clonotype was detected many times. The chain joins TRBV20-1 to TRBJ2-7; 7 positions match TRBD2. Germline V lookup: CDR1 DFQATT, CDR2 SNEGSKA (reference sequence). The CDR3 is 15 residues long. V dropped 0 bases and J dropped 0; count of bases not matched to a gene: 5. CDR3: CSARDEGGSSYEQYF. CDR3 nucleotides: TGCAGTGCTAGAGATGAGGGAGGGAGCTCCTACGAGCAGTACTTC.

This clonotype showed up many times. J is TRBJ1-1 and V is TRBV5-1; TRBD1 agrees at 7 bases. The germline V gene encodes CDR1 SGHRS and CDR2 YFSETQ. V was pared by 4 bases and J by 3 bases, with 6 bases of the junction left unmatched. The CDR3 runs to 14 residues. The DNA of the CDR3 is TGCGCCAGCAGCCTGATCGGACAGGACACTGAAGCTTTCTTT. Its protein product is CASSLIGQDTEAFF.